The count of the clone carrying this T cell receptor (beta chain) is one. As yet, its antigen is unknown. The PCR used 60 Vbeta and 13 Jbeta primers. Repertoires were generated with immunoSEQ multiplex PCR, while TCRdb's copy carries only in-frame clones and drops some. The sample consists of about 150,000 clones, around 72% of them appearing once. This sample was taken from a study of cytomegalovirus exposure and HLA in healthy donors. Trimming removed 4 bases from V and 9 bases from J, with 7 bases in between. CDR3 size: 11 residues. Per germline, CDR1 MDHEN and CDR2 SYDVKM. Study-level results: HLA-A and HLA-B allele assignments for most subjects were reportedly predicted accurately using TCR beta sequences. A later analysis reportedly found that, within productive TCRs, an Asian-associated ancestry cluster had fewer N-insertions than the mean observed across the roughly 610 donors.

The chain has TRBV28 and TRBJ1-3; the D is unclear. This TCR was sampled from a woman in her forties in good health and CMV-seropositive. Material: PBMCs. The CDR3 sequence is CASSSEVTIYF. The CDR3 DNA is TGTGCCAGCAGTTCCGAGGTCACCATATATTTT.